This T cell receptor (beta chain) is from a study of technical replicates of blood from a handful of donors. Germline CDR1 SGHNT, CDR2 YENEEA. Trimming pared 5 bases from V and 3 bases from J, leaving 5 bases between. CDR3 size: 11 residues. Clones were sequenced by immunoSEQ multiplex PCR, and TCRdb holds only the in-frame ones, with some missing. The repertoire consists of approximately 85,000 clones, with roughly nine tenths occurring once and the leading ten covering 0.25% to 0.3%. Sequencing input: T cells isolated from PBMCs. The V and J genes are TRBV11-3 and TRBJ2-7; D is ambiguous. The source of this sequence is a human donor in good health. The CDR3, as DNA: TGTGCCAGCAGCCTCGTCTACGAGCAGTACTTC. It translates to CASSLVYEQYF.